These 6 T cell receptor beta chains came from one sample sequenced in a study of blood T cell repertoires in COVID-19. Clones were sequenced by immunoSEQ multiplex PCR, and TCRdb holds only the in-frame ones, with some missing. The table includes fewer than 200,000 clones, 80% to 90% detected once. Sequences were obtained from peripheral blood. These receptors were collected from a man aged 50 or older with active or convalescent COVID-19.

The chain links TRBV3-1 (or the pseudogene TRBV3-2) to TRBJ2-7; 8 bases agree with TRBD2. Per the germline V gene, CDR1 is LGHDT and CDR2 is YNNKEL (reference sequence). V lost 4 bases to trimming and J lost 6 bases; unmatched junction nucleotides: 5. CDR3 length: 13 residues. CDR3 region: CASSRTLAGEQYF. CDR3 bases: TGTGCCAGCAGCCGTACTCTAGCGGGCGAGCAGTACTTC.

V and J are TRBV2 and TRBJ2-4; weak D call: TRBD2 (6 bases). Germline-derived CDR1 and CDR2 are SNHLY and FYNNEI. This CDR3 is built from 16 residues. The V end lost 3 bases, the J end lost 1 base, and 13 bases lay between the germline ends. In DNA form, the CDR3 reads TGTGCCAGCAGTGAGAGACGGGAGTCGGCCAAAAACATTCAGTACTTC. Its protein product is CASSERRESAKNIQYF.

In its sample, this clone was seen a few times. The chain uses TRBV6-1 and TRBJ2-3; D possibly corresponds to TRBD2 (5 bases). Germline lookup yields CDR1 MNHNS and CDR2 SASEGT. Trimming left V 2 bases short and J 8 bases short, with 11 bases between. The CDR3 contains 13 residues. The CDR3 spells CASSERRFGTQYF. The CDR3 nucleotides are TGTGCCAGCAGTGAAAGGAGGTTTGGTACGCAGTATTTT.

DNA for the CDR3: TGTGCCAGCTCACCCGGGGTCAGGACAGGGGGCCATGGCTACACCTTC. The encoded protein is CASSPGVRTGGHGYTF. The V gene is TRBV18, the J gene TRBJ1-2, with TRBD1 matching over 11 bases. Per germline, CDR1 KGHSH and CDR2 LQKENI. This CDR3 is 16 amino acids long. Trimming cost V 3 bases and J 6 bases; bases outside gene matches: 9.

This clone was detected once. This chain links TRBV7-6 with TRBJ2-2; TRBD1 agrees at 8 bases. J was trimmed by 6 bases and V by 1 base; bases with no gene match: 1. The CDR3 is 14 amino acids. CDR1 and CDR2 from the germline V gene are SGHVS and FNYEAQ. The CDR3 DNA sequence: TGTGCCAGCAGCTTAGACAGGGGGGCCGGGGAGCTGTTTTTT. Its translation: CASSLDRGAGELFF.

This chain joins TRBV12-1 and TRBJ2-7; TRBD1 is the table's D call, not checked against the DNA. TRBV12-1 is assigned pseudogene status. The CDR3 runs 14 residues. CDR3 bases: TGTGCCAGCAGCTTCACAGGTGAATCCTACGAGCAGTACTTC. Its translation: CASSFTGESYEQYF.